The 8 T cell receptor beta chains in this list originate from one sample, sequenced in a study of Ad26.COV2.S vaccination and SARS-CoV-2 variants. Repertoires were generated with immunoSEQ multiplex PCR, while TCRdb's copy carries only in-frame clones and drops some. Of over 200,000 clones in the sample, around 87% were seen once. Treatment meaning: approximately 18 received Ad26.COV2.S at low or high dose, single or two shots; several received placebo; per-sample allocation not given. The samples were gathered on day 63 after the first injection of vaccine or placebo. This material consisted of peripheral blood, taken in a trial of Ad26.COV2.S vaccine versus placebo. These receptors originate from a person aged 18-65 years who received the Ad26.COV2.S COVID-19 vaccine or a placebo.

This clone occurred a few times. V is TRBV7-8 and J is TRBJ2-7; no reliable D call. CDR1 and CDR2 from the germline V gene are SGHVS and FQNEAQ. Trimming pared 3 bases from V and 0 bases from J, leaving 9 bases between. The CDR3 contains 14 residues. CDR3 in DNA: TGTGCCAGCAGCTTGGTTGGCTCCTCCTACGAGCAGTACTTC. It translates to CASSLVGSSYEQYF.

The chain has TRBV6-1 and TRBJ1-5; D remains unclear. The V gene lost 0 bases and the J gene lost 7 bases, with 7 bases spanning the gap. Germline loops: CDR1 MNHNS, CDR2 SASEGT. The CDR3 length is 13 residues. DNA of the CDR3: TGTGCCAGCAGTGAAGCGCGGAAGCAGCCCCAGCATTTT. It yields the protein CASSEARKQPQHF.

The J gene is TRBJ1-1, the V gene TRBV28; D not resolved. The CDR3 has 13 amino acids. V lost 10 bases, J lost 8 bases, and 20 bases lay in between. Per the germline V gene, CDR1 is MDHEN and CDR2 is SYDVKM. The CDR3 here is CATNTRGESEAFF. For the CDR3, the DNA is TGTGCCACTAACACTCGGGGTGAGAGCGAAGCTTTCTTT.

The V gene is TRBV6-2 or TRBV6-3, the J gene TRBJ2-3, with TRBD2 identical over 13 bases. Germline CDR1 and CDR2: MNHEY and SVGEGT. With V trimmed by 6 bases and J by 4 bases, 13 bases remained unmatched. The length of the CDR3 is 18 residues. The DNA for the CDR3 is TGTGCCAGCAGCCACCCCACTAGCGGGAGGGCCAGGGCAGATACGCAGTATTTT. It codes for CASSHPTSGRARADTQYF.

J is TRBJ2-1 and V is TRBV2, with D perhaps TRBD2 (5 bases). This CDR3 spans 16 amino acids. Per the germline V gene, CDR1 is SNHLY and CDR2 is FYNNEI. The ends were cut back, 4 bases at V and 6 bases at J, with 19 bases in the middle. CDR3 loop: CASSGIWLRASNEQFF. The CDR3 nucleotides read TGTGCCAGCAGTGGGATTTGGCTGCGGGCGTCCAATGAGCAGTTCTTC.

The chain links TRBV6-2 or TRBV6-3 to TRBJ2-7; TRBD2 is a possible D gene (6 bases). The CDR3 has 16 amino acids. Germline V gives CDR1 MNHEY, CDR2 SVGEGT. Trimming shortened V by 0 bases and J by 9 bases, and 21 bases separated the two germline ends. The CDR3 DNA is TGTGCCAGCAGTTACTCGATAGCGGCCCACCCGTGCCGGCAGTACTTC. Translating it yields CASSYSIAAHPCRQYF.

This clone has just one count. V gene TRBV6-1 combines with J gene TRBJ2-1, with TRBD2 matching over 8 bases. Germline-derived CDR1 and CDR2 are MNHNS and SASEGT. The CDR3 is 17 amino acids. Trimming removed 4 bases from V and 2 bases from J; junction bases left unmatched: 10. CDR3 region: CASSGETSESPYNEQFF. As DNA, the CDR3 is TGTGCCAGCAGTGGCGAGACTAGCGAGAGTCCCTACAATGAGCAGTTCTTC.

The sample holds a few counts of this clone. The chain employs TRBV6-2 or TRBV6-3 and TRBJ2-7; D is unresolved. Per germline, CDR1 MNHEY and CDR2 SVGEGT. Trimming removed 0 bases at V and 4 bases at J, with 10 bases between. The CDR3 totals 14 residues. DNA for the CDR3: TGTGCCAGCAGTTACTCCGGCTTGGGGTACGAGCAGTACTTC. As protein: CASSYSGLGYEQYF.